These T cell receptor beta chains were read from a single sample in a study of T cells in Graves' hyperthyroidism and ophthalmopathy. TCRdb itself ran the multiplex PCR reads through MiXCR, one entry per CDR3 protein. The table lists around 600,000 distinct CDR3 sequences, approximately 14% of them singletons. Sample: blood. Every receptor here comes from a woman aged 50 to 65 with Graves' ophthalmopathy. CDR3s include the opening cysteine and the closing phenylalanine or tryptophan. D genes are given only for firm matches. Size values are once, few and many counts, or a class for expanded clones, and some rows have none.

d_gene | j_gene | abundance | v_gene | CDR3nt | CDR3aa
NA | TRBJ2-6 | many | TRBV4-3 | TGCGCCAGCAGCCAGGGGGCAGGGGTAGGTGCTGGGGCCAACGTCCTGACTTTC | CASSQGAGVGAGANVLTF
NA | TRBJ2-3 | many | TRBV28 | TGTGCCAGCAGTTTCAGTGGTAGCAGCTTCACAGATACGCAGTATTTT | CASSFSGSSFTDTQYF
TRBD2 | TRBJ2-3 | many | TRBV7-3 | TGTGCCAGCAGCTTAAGTGGCGGGGGGAGAGATACGCAGTATTTT | CASSLSGGGRDTQYF
NA | TRBJ2-7 | NA | TRBV25-1 | TGTGCCAGCAGTGACTCCATCTACGAGCAGTACTTC | CASSDSIYEQYF
NA | TRBJ2-1 | few | TRBV13 | TGTGCCAGCAGCACGCAGGCGTCCTACAATGAGCAGTTCTTC | CASSTQASYNEQFF
NA | TRBJ2-1 | many | TRBV5-6 | TGTGCCAGCAGCTCAGCGGTAAACAATGAGCAGTTCTTC | CASSSAVNNEQFF
NA | TRBJ2-3 | NA | TRBV7-9 | TGTGCCAGCAGCTTACTGGGTGAGGATACGCAGTATTTT | CASSLLGEDTQYF
NA | TRBJ1-4 | NA | TRBV6-2/TRBV6-3 | TGTGCCAGCAGTTCCGTCGAGGGGCGCGGTGAAAAACTGTTTTTT | CASSSVEGRGEKLFF
NA | TRBJ1-1 | few | TRBV20-1 | TGCAGTGCCGCGACAGTGAACACTGAAGCTTTCTTT | CSAATVNTEAFF
NA | TRBJ1-6 | NA | TRBV30 | TGTGCCTGGAGCCGCCTCGGGGGTGGGGATAATTCACCCCTCCACTTT | CAWSRLGGGDNSPLHF
NA | TRBJ2-3 | NA | TRBV9 | TGTGCCAGCACTAGCAACCCGAAGGAGGACACAGATACGCAGTATTTT | CASTSNPKEDTDTQYF
TRBD2 | TRBJ2-7 | few | TRBV29-1 | TGCAGCGCTGAGGGGGGGACTAGCGGGAGCCTGGGCGAGCAGTACTTC | CSAEGGTSGSLGEQYF
NA | TRBJ2-1 | many | TRBV7-9 | TGTGCCAGCAGCTTATTGCGGGGCGGTGCGTCCGGCCATCTTCCGAGCTCCTACAATGAGCAGTTCTTC | CASSLLRGGASGHLPSSYNEQFF
NA | TRBJ2-7 | many | TRBV7-3 | TGTGCCAGCAGCCCCCCCCGGGGGGCGTACGAGCAGTACTTC | CASSPPRGAYEQYF
NA | TRBJ2-7 | many | TRBV15 | TGTGCCACCAGCAGAGTTACCGGCACGCTTACATACGAGCAGTACTTC | CATSRVTGTLTYEQYF
NA | TRBJ2-1 | many | TRBV14 | TGTGCCAGCAGCCTAAGAAGGACTCCCGGTATGTACAATGAGCAGTTCTTC | CASSLRRTPGMYNEQFF
NA | TRBJ1-1 | many | TRBV7-9 | TGTGCCAGCAGATCCCCGGCCAGGGGATCAAGCACTGAAGCTTTCTTT | CASRSPARGSSTEAFF
NA | TRBJ2-2 | few | TRBV2 | TGTGCCAGCAGTGAAGAGTGGAGGGGTCACGGGGAGCTGTTTTTT | CASSEEWRGHGELFF
NA | TRBJ1-1 | many | TRBV5-1 | TGCGCCAGCAGCTTAGAAACAGCATTGGGCACTGAAGCTTTCTTT | CASSLETALGTEAFF
TRBD1 | TRBJ2-7 | few | TRBV7-2 | TGTGCCAGCAGCTTAGTTCCCGGACAGGGCTACGAGCAGTACTTC | CASSLVPGQGYEQYF
TRBD2 | TRBJ2-1 | NA | TRBV4-1 | TGCGCCAGCAGCCTAAGGACTAGCGGGGGGGATGAGCAGTTCTTC | CASSLRTSGGDEQFF
TRBD1 | TRBJ2-2 | few | TRBV19 | TGTGCCAGTAGTAGACAGGGTCTCCCCGGGGAGCTGTTTTTT | CASSRQGLPGELFF
NA | TRBJ2-3 | many | TRBV2 | TGTGCCAGCAGTGATAGGGGGAGCACAGATACGCAGTATTTT | CASSDRGSTDTQYF
TRBD1 | TRBJ2-2 | few | TRBV6-4 | TGTGCCAGCAGTGCCGAGACAGGGGGCGCCGCCGGGGAGCTGTTTTTT | CASSAETGGAAGELFF
TRBD2 | TRBJ2-5 | many | TRBV28 | TGTGCCAGCAGTTACAGGGTACGGCGGGAGGAGGGGTACTTC | CASSYRVRREEGYF
TRBD2 | TRBJ2-1 | many | TRBV7-3 | TGTGCCAGCAGCTCAACGGGCGGGAGGGGTTCCTACAATGAGCAGTTCTTC | CASSSTGGRGSYNEQFF
NA | TRBJ1-2 | NA | TRBV19 | TGTGCCAGTAGTATTCATCAGAACTATGGCTACACCTTC | CASSIHQNYGYTF
NA | TRBJ2-7 | NA | TRBV29-1 | TGCAGCGTTGATCTTGGCTACGAGCAGTACTTC | CSVDLGYEQYF
TRBD1 | TRBJ1-4 | few | TRBV10-3 | TGTGCCATCAGTCGAGACAGGGCTAGAGGTGAAAAACTGTTTTTT | CAISRDRARGEKLFF
TRBD1 | TRBJ2-4 | NA | TRBV13 | TGTGCCAGCAGCGCGAGTCAGGGGGCGGACATTCAGTACTTC | CASSASQGADIQYF
NA | TRBJ2-2 | many | TRBV7-2 | TGTGCCAGCAGCACATGGGGGTCCAGAGGGACCGGGGAGCTGTTTTTT | CASSTWGSRGTGELFF
TRBD2 | TRBJ2-5 | many | TRBV28 | TGTGCCAGCAGTTTGTCCGGGACTAGCGTTGAGACCCAGTACTTC | CASSLSGTSVETQYF